The rows below give T cell receptor beta chains drawn from one sample of a study of blood T cell repertoires in COVID-19. TCRdb's table, derived via immunoSEQ multiplex PCR, lists solely in-frame clones and lacks some. The sample lists roughly 230,000 clones; approximately 88% were seen once. The sample comprised peripheral blood. The origin of the receptors is a man aged 35-49 years with acute or convalescent COVID-19. CDR3s include the opening cysteine and the closing phenylalanine or tryptophan. D genes are given only for firm matches. Clone size is stated in some rows and not others, as once, few, many or a class when expanded.

clone_size	d_call	v_call	cdr3_length	j_call	cdr3_aa	cdr3_nt
-	-	TRBV3-1/TRBV3-2	13	TRBJ2-6	CASRGAGANVLTF	TGTGCCAGCAGAGGGGCTGGGGCCAACGTCCTGACTTTC
-	-	TRBV4-2	12	TRBJ1-6	CASSFRPGPLHF	TGTGCCAGCAGCTTTCGGCCCGGGCCCCTCCACTTT
-	-	TRBV1	18	TRBJ2-1	CTSSQVSLAGGLINEQFF	TGCACCAGCAGCCAAGTTTCACTAGCGGGAGGTCTAATCAATGAGCAGTTCTTC
-	-	TRBV5-1	15	TRBJ1-5	CASSTVWTENQPQHF	TGCGCCAGCAGCACGGTGTGGACAGAAAATCAGCCCCAGCATTTT
-	TRBD2	TRBV12-3/TRBV12-4	12	TRBJ2-7	CASNSGSYEQYF	TGTGCCAGTAACAGCGGGAGCTACGAGCAGTACTTC
-	-	TRBV9	15	TRBJ2-3	CASSVGLGATDTQYF	TGTGCCAGCAGCGTAGGGCTAGGGGCCACAGATACGCAGTATTTT
-	-	TRBV7-2	13	TRBJ1-5	CASSLSRDQPQHF	TGTGCCAGCAGCTTATCCCGGGATCAGCCCCAGCATTTT
large	TRBD1	TRBV12-3/TRBV12-4	13	TRBJ1-1	CASSLYRGTEAFF	TGTGCCAGCAGTTTATACAGGGGCACTGAAGCTTTCTTT
-	TRBD2	TRBV27	19	TRBJ2-2	CASSRSGTAGTSGTGELFF	TGTGCCAGCAGTAGATCCGGGACAGCCGGGACTAGCGGGACCGGGGAGCTGTTTTTT
-	-	TRBV6-1	14	TRBJ2-7	CASSEWNSGYEQYF	TGTGCCAGCAGTGAATGGAATAGCGGCTACGAGCAGTACTTC
-	TRBD1	TRBV7-9	16	TRBJ1-4	CASSLTSGTGDEKLFF	TGTGCCAGCAGCTTAACCTCTGGGACAGGGGATGAAAAACTGTTTTTT
-	TRBD2	TRBV29-1	16	TRBJ2-1	CSVEDRGLAGGHEQFF	TGCAGCGTTGAAGATCGGGGACTAGCGGGAGGTCATGAGCAGTTCTTC
-	-	TRBV15	16	TRBJ1-3	CATSIGIPSSGNTIYF	TGTGCCACCAGCATCGGGATCCCCAGCTCTGGAAACACCATATATTTT
-	-	TRBV11-2	14	TRBJ1-2	CASSFLAANYGYTF	TGTGCCAGCAGCTTCTTGGCAGCTAACTATGGCTACACCTTC
-	TRBD1	TRBV6-6	16	TRBJ1-1	CASSYFRDRMNTEAFF	TGTGCCAGCAGTTACTTCCGGGACAGAATGAACACTGAAGCTTTCTTT
-	-	TRBV5-1	11	TRBJ2-7	CASSQNYEQYF	TGCGCCAGCAGCCAGAACTACGAGCAGTACTTC
once	TRBD1	TRBV5-5	13	TRBJ1-2	CASSSPGTGSYTF	TGTGCCAGCAGCTCCCCTGGGACAGGGAGCTACACCTTC
-	-	TRBV21-1	14	TRBJ2-1	CASSKEEAGNEQFF	TGTGCCAGCAGCAAAGAGGAGGCGGGCAATGAGCAGTTCTTC
-	-	TRBV18	12	TRBJ2-5	CASSPQQETQYF	TGTGCCAGCTCACCGCAGCAAGAGACCCAGTACTTC
once	TRBD1	TRBV7-9	16	TRBJ2-7	CASDHPDRDRGYEQYF	TGTGCCAGCGACCACCCCGACCGGGACAGGGGGTACGAGCAGTACTTC
-	-	TRBV4-2	14	TRBJ2-7	CASSRDSEAYEQYF	TGTGCCAGCAGCCGGGATAGCGAAGCCTACGAGCAGTACTTC
-	-	TRBV15	17	TRBJ2-1	CATSRGEGGGIYNEQFF	TGTGCCACCAGCAGAGGCGAGGGAGGGGGAATCTACAATGAGCAGTTCTTC
few	TRBD1	TRBV11-3	15	TRBJ2-1	CASSSGQGIDNEQFF	TGTGCCAGCAGCTCAGGACAGGGGATAGACAATGAGCAGTTCTTC
few	-	TRBV5-6	16	TRBJ1-4	CASSPYRDIKREKLFF	TGTGCCAGCAGCCCTTATCGGGATATCAAGCGGGAAAAACTGTTTTTT
-	-	TRBV6-5	11	TRBJ1-1	CASRTGTEAFF	TGTGCCAGCAGGACCGGGACTGAAGCTTTCTTT
-	-	TRBV20-1	14	TRBJ2-4	CSASGRRGANIQYF	TGCAGTGCTAGTGGGAGGCGGGGAGCGAACATTCAGTACTTC
-	-	TRBV18	13	TRBJ1-5	CASSPQGNQPQHF	TGTGCCAGCTCACCACAGGGGAACCAGCCCCAGCATTTT
-	TRBD1	TRBV30	14	TRBJ1-2	CAWSVAGGASGYTF	TGTGCCTGGAGTGTGGCAGGGGGCGCGTCCGGCTACACCTTC
once	-	TRBV19	13	TRBJ1-1	CASMSQVNTEAFF	TGTGCCAGTATGTCACAGGTGAACACTGAAGCTTTCTTT
-	TRBD2	TRBV6-5	16	TRBJ2-7	CASSSLTSGGSYEQYF	TGTGCCAGCAGTTCCCTGACTAGCGGGGGATCCTACGAGCAGTACTTC
-	-	TRBV7-9	15	TRBJ2-1	CASSLDRSDYDSEFF	TGTGCCAGCAGCTTAGACCGGAGTGACTACGATTCTGAGTTCTTC
-	-	TRBV3-1/TRBV3-2	14	TRBJ1-2	CASSQGGTNYGYTF	TGTGCCAGCAGCCAAGGAGGGACTAACTATGGCTACACCTTC
-	-	TRBV19	16	TRBJ1-2	CASTPSGLGLGYGYTF	TGTGCCAGTACCCCATCGGGATTGGGTTTGGGGTATGGCTACACCTTC
-	TRBD1	TRBV9	15	TRBJ2-2	CASSADRGRSGELFF	TGTGCCAGCAGTGCGGACAGGGGAAGATCCGGGGAGCTGTTTTTT
-	TRBD2	TRBV3-1/TRBV3-2	14	TRBJ2-4	CASSQGTSGNIQYF	TGTGCCAGCAGCCAAGGGACTAGCGGAAACATTCAGTACTTC